This TCR beta chain was documented in a study of blood T cell repertoires in COVID-19. The germline V and J ends were trimmed by 0 bases and 0 bases, with 7 bases remaining between them. The CDR3 length is 14 residues. Germline V gene data show CDR1 as GTSNPN and CDR2 as SVGIG (reference sequence). Clones were sequenced by immunoSEQ multiplex PCR, and TCRdb holds only the in-frame ones, with some missing. Of 200,000 or so clones in the sample, 88% were seen once. The chain joins TRBV30 to TRBJ2-3, with D possibly being TRBD1 (5 bases). The sample comprised peripheral blood. This clonotype originated in a man between 65 and 79 years old with acute or convalescent COVID-19. CDR3 coding DNA: TGTGCCTGGAGTGTGGGGCGGAGCACAGATACGCAGTATTTT. This codes for CAWSVGRSTDTQYF.